These 20 T cell receptor beta chains were sequenced from one sample in a study of STAT3 mutations in large granular lymphocyte leukemia. Study-level results: Every T-LGLL patient had at least one immunodominant TCRbeta clonotype.

What these receptors recognize is not known. TCRdb keeps only in-frame clones here, not all; method: immunoSEQ multiplex PCR. The table shows under 20,000 clones, with approximately 92% occurring only once. The sample was peripheral blood mononuclear cells. All receptors derive from a man aged 60 to 69 with T-cell large granular lymphocyte leukemia. Some clones in this sample may be carry-over from other donors' samples.

The J gene is TRBJ1-1, the V gene TRBV7-2; 11 nucleotides line up with TRBD1. The CDR3 is 15 residues long. With 5 bases clipped from V and 4 bases from J, the junction kept 6 bases outside the gene matches. Germline loops: CDR1 SGHTA, CDR2 FQGNSA. CDR3 bases: TGTGCCAGCAGCCGGACAGGGGGCTATGTCACTGAAGCTTTCTTT. Its protein product is CASSRTGGYVTEAFF.

V gene TRBV5-1 combines with J gene TRBJ2-3, with D perhaps matching TRBD2 (6 bases). This CDR3 is built from 18 residues. Trimming cost V 6 bases and J 1 base, with 24 bases left between them. CDR1 and CDR2 from the germline V gene are SGHRS and YFSETQ. The CDR3 here is CASKKEGILGLGTDTQYF. DNA for the CDR3: TGCGCCAGCAAGAAGGAGGGAATTCTGGGGCTAGGCACAGATACGCAGTATTTT.

The chain uses TRBV4-3 and TRBJ2-2; D not resolved. The CDR3 has 15 residues. CDR1 and CDR2 from the germline V gene are LGHNA and YSLEER. V was shortened by 3 bases and J by 0 bases, with 8 bases between the two germline ends. DNA for the CDR3: TGCGCCAGCAGCCAGTCTAGTGCGAACACCGGGGAGCTGTTTTTT. Its protein is CASSQSSANTGELFF.

The chain couples TRBV5-1 to TRBJ2-1; 9 bases match TRBD1. This CDR3 has 15 residues. J lost 8 bases, V lost 4 bases, and 10 bases had no gene match. Germline lookup yields CDR1 SGHRS and CDR2 YFSETQ. CDR3 coding DNA: TGCGCCAGCAGCCAGACCGGGACAGGGTGGGATGAGCAGTTCTTC. Its translation is CASSQTGTGWDEQFF.

This clone was observed once. This chain uses TRBV4-1 with TRBJ2-7, with 10 bases identical to TRBD1. The CDR3 covers 15 residues. Germline CDR1 MGHRA, CDR2 YSYEKL. The V gene end was trimmed by 1 base and the J gene end by 3 bases; junction bases not matched to a gene: 3. Written as DNA, the CDR3 is TGCGCCAGCAGCCAAGGGACAGGGGGAGGCTACGAGCAGTACTTC. It specifies CASSQGTGGGYEQYF.

The V call is TRBV21-1, the J call TRBJ2-5; no check of the table's D call, TRBD1, against the DNA was made. TRBV21-1 represents a pseudogene. The CDR3 sequence is 16 residues long. The CDR3 protein is CASSKWGKFNQETQYF. The DNA of the CDR3 is TGTGCCAGCAGCAAATGGGGCAAGTTCAACCAAGAGACCCAGTACTTC.

The chain employs TRBV27 and TRBJ2-7, with a possible D match to TRBD2 (5 bases). Germline V gene lookup returns CDR1 MNHEY and CDR2 SMNVEV (reference sequence). The CDR3 runs to 14 residues. Trimming took off 3 bases at V and 4 bases at J, with 13 bases between the two ends. This CDR3 is CASSFGLAGYEQYF. The CDR3 nucleotides are TGTGCCAGCAGTTTCGGGCTAGCAGGATACGAGCAGTACTTC.

V and J are TRBV6-1 and TRBJ1-5; TRBD1 might be the D (6 bases). CDR3 length equals 14 residues. V lost 6 bases and J 2 bases, leaving 11 bases between the germline ends. Germline V lookup: CDR1 MNHNS, CDR2 SASEGT. CDR3 in amino acids: CASRLTGGNQPQHF. Here the CDR3 DNA reads TGTGCCAGCAGGCTGACAGGAGGCAATCAGCCCCAGCATTTT.

J is TRBJ2-1 and V is TRBV9; no clear D gene. Germline V gene data show CDR1 as SGDLS and CDR2 as YYNGEE. The CDR3 totals 15 residues. The ends were cut back, 3 bases at V and 7 bases at J, with 17 bases in the middle. The CDR3 sequence is CASSAGTLGRNEQFF. The CDR3 nucleotides read TGTGCCAGCAGCGCTGGAACCTTAGGGCGGAATGAGCAGTTCTTC.

The genes are TRBV29-1 and TRBJ1-1; D ambiguous. Trimming shortened V by 2 bases and J by 3 bases, and 10 bases separated the two germline ends. Germline CDR1 and CDR2: SQVTM and ANQGSEA. The CDR3 is made up of 13 amino acids. CDR3 coding DNA: TGCAGCGTTGAAAAGGGCCAGGACACTGAAGCTTTCTTT. Protein sequence: CSVEKGQDTEAFF.

The genes are TRBV7-9 and TRBJ2-5; D is tentatively TRBD1 or TRBD2 (6 bases each). The last part of the DNA fits TRBJ2-7 better; the J call may be wrong. This CDR3 is 14 amino acids long. Looked up from germline, CDR1 is SEHNR and CDR2 is FQNEAQ (reference sequence). Here the CDR3 reads CASSLGGGLYEQYF. CDR3 coding DNA: TGTGCCAGCAGCTTAGGTGGGGGGCTCTACGAGCAGTACTTC.

The rearrangement uses TRBV19 and TRBJ1-5, with D uncertain. The CDR3 loop spans 14 amino acids. Germline CDR1 reads LNHDA; CDR2 reads SQIVND (reference sequence). V was trimmed by 7 bases and J by 5 bases, leaving 15 bases between them. The CDR3 loop reads CASNSGPGYQPQHF. In DNA form, the CDR3 reads TGTGCCAGTAACTCCGGGCCGGGTTATCAGCCCCAGCATTTT.

The genes are TRBV4-3 and TRBJ1-2; D perhaps matches TRBD1 (6 bases). CDR1 LGHNA and CDR2 YSLEER come from the germline V gene. V lost 5 bases and J lost 2, with 12 bases in between. This CDR3 comprises 14 residues. The CDR3 region has the DNA TGCGCCAGCAGCGCACAGGGCTGGAACTATGGCTACACCTTC. Its protein product is CASSAQGWNYGYTF.

The chain joins TRBV5-1 to TRBJ2-2; D is unresolved. V was pared by 4 bases and J by 6 bases, with 16 bases between. Germline assignment: CDR1 SGHRS and CDR2 YFSETQ. The CDR3 totals 15 residues. The CDR3 loop reads CASSPLASQSGELFF. In DNA, the CDR3 is TGCGCCAGCAGCCCCCTGGCGAGTCAGTCCGGGGAGCTGTTTTTT.

The rearrangement joins TRBV18 to TRBJ2-7; no clear D gene. This CDR3 spans 15 amino acids. Germline lookup yields CDR1 KGHSH and CDR2 LQKENI. With 1 base removed from V and 0 bases from J, the gap between germline ends came to 10 bases. Written as DNA, the CDR3 is TGTGCCAGCTCACCACTGAGCCTCAGCTCCTACGAGCAGTACTTC. Protein: CASSPLSLSSYEQYF. Variable domain in full (rest from reference TRBV18 and TRBJ2-7): NAGVMQNPRHLVRRRGQEARLRCSPMKGHSHVYWYRQLPEEGLKFMVYLQKENIIDESGMPKERFSAEFPKEGPSILRIQQVVRGDSAAYFCASSPLSLSSYEQYFGPGTRLTVT.

The chain links TRBV5-4 to TRBJ2-1; D is perhaps TRBD2 (5 bases). Trimming pared 1 base from V and 0 bases from J, leaving 8 bases between. CDR1 and CDR2 from the germline V gene are SGHNT and YYREEE (reference sequence). This CDR3 spans 15 amino acids. CDR3: CASSLPGNSYNEQFF. DNA of the CDR3: TGTGCCAGCAGCTTGCCCGGGAACTCCTACAATGAGCAGTTCTTC.

The chain couples TRBV6-5 to TRBJ1-5; D is uncertain. Germline CDR1 MNHEY, CDR2 SVGAGI. V was shortened by 1 base and J by 2 bases, with 9 bases between the two germline ends. The CDR3 sequence is 15 residues long. In DNA, the CDR3 is TGTGCCAGCAGTTACTTGGGAGAACGCAATCAGCCCCAGCATTTT. Amino acids: CASSYLGERNQPQHF.

Details on this clone: This CDR3 is also generated by other DNA sequences in the sample. The chain couples TRBV2 to TRBJ1-2; possibly TRBD1 for D (6 bases). This CDR3 contains 13 residues. The germline CDR1 and CDR2 sequences are SNHLY and FYNNEI. V was pared by 3 bases and J by 3 bases, with 8 bases between. CDR3 nucleotide sequence: TGTGCCAGCAGTGAGAACAGGGACTATGGCTACACCTTC. This codes for CASSENRDYGYTF.

This rearrangement joins TRBV7-9 to TRBJ2-7, with 7 bases identical to TRBD1. Germline V gene lookup returns CDR1 SEHNR and CDR2 FQNEAQ (reference sequence). The CDR3 has 16 residues. After removal of 5 bases from V and 5 bases from J, the junction contained 15 bases not matched to a gene. The CDR3 sequence: CASSRRGQVAKNEQYF. CDR3 coding DNA: TGTGCCAGCAGCCGCCGAGGACAGGTAGCGAAAAACGAGCAGTACTTC. The full variable domain, with the rest looked up from reference TRBV7-9 and TRBJ2-7, is DTGVSQNPRHKITKRGQNVTFRCDPISEHNRLYWYRQTLGQGPEFLTYFQNEAQLEKSRLLSDRFSAERPKGSFSTLEIQRTEQGDSAMYLCASSRRGQVAKNEQYFGPGTRLTVT.

This chain uses TRBV18 with TRBJ1-5, with TRBD1 as a possible D gene (6 bases). V was trimmed by 2 bases and J by 0 bases, leaving 11 bases between them. CDR1 is KGHSH and CDR2 is LQKENI in the germline V gene. The CDR3 runs 16 residues. CDR3 nucleotide sequence: TGTGCCAGCTCACCAGCGGGACAAAATAGCAATCAGCCCCAGCATTTT. It is translated as CASSPAGQNSNQPQHF.